The rows below give T cell receptor beta chains drawn from one sample of a study of beta chain features in type 1 diabetes. Generated by immunoSEQ multiplex PCR, the TCRdb table keeps only in-frame clones and is missing some. Of about 400,000 clones in the sample, roughly 12% were seen once. The material sequenced was naive CD4+ T cells from blood. The receptors here all came from a woman younger than 35 with type 1 diabetes. Both conserved end residues are part of each CDR3. A D gene is named only where the DNA matches it firmly. Size is omitted from some rows. Given values are once, few, many or a class for expanded clones.

clone_size | cdr3_length | j_call | v_call | d_call | cdr3_nt | cdr3_aa
NA | 16 | TRBJ1-1 | TRBV9 | TRBD1 | TGTGCCAGCAGCGTAGGGGCAGGGGGTAGGGACACTGAAGCTTTCTTT | CASSVGAGGRDTEAFF
few | 18 | TRBJ2-1 | TRBV4-1 | NA | TGCGCCAGCAGCCACAGACAACAAATCCCCGCACCTGGGCATGAGCAGTTCTTC | CASSHRQQIPAPGHEQFF
NA | 16 | TRBJ2-7 | TRBV5-1 | TRBD2 | TGCGCCAGCAGCTTGGTGGGTAGCGGGAGTCTCTACGAGCAGTACTTC | CASSLVGSGSLYEQYF
few | 15 | TRBJ2-3 | TRBV7-9 | NA | TGTGCCAGCAGCTCGTCGCCACTAGTTACAGATACGCAGTATTTT | CASSSSPLVTDTQYF
NA | 16 | TRBJ2-3 | TRBV23-1 | NA | TGCGCCAGCTGTCACGGCTGGGACTGGTGGGAAGATACGCAGTATTTT | CASCHGWDWWEDTQYF
few | 15 | TRBJ2-3 | TRBV4-3 | NA | TGCGCCAGCAGCCGCAAGATGACTGGCACAGATACGCAGTATTTT | CASSRKMTGTDTQYF
NA | 14 | TRBJ2-7 | TRBV29-1 | TRBD1 | TGCAGCGTTTCCGGACAGGGGAAGACCTACGAGCAGTACTTC | CSVSGQGKTYEQYF
NA | 16 | TRBJ2-1 | TRBV5-1 | TRBD1 | TGCGCCAGCAGCCCGCCCCAACCGGGACAGGGGGATGAGCAGTTCTTC | CASSPPQPGQGDEQFF
few | 14 | TRBJ2-3 | TRBV30 | TRBD2 | TGTGCCTGGAGTCCGGGACTAGCGATTGATACGCAGTATTTT | CAWSPGLAIDTQYF
NA | 17 | TRBJ2-7 | TRBV28 | TRBD1 | TGTGCCAGCACTTTTTTAATCCCGGGACAGGGATTCTACGAGCAGTACTTC | CASTFLIPGQGFYEQYF
few | 15 | TRBJ1-6 | TRBV18 | NA | TGTGCCAGCTCACCAGGAGCGGGGATAAATTCACCCCTCCACTTT | CASSPGAGINSPLHF
NA | 15 | TRBJ1-3 | TRBV14 | NA | TGTGCCAGCAGCCAAGTGGTCTACTCTGGAAACACCATATATTTT | CASSQVVYSGNTIYF
few | 14 | TRBJ2-7 | TRBV19 | NA | TGTGCCAGTAGTGCCACCGGGACAACCTACGAGCAGTACTTC | CASSATGTTYEQYF
few | 14 | TRBJ1-2 | TRBV19 | TRBD1 | TGTGCCAGTAGTGGACAGGGGGTTCTATATGGCTACACCTTC | CASSGQGVLYGYTF
few | 15 | TRBJ2-3 | TRBV30 | TRBD2 | TGTGCCTGGAGTCTGCTAGCGGGAGCGGCAGATACGCAGTATTTT | CAWSLLAGAADTQYF
NA | 14 | TRBJ2-1 | TRBV28 | TRBD1 | TGTGCCAGCAGCCGGGGACAGGGTGACGGGGGGCAGTTCTTC | CASSRGQGDGGQFF
few | 16 | TRBJ2-7 | TRBV5-1 | TRBD2 | TGCGCCAGCAGCTTGGTGCCAGCGGGGGGATCCTACGAGCAGTACTTC | CASSLVPAGGSYEQYF
NA | 17 | TRBJ2-3 | TRBV4-2 | TRBD2 | TGTGCCAGCAGCCAACACCTGGGACTAGCGGGAGATGATACGCAGTATTTT | CASSQHLGLAGDDTQYF
NA | 12 | TRBJ1-2 | TRBV28 | NA | TGTGCCAGCAGTTTCCAAACTCCGGGCTACACCTTC | CASSFQTPGYTF
NA | 15 | TRBJ2-4 | TRBV4-2 | TRBD2 | TGTGCCACCGCACTCCCCGGGACTAGCAAAAACATTCAGTACTTC | CATALPGTSKNIQYF
NA | 10 | TRBJ2-5 | TRBV7-2 | NA | TGTGCCAGCGGGCTCGAGACCCAGTACTTC | CASGLETQYF
NA | 14 | TRBJ2-1 | TRBV11-1 | TRBD2 | TGTGCCAGCATGAGCGGGAGGGCCGCTAATGAGCAGTTCTTC | CASMSGRAANEQFF
NA | 13 | TRBJ1-4 | TRBV28 | TRBD1 | TGTGCCAGCATCGGGACAGACATAGGAAAACTGTTTTTT | CASIGTDIGKLFF
few | 16 | TRBJ1-2 | TRBV10-3 | TRBD1 | TGTGCCATCAGTGACGGGACAGGGGGCCGGGACTATGGCTACACCTTC | CAISDGTGGRDYGYTF
NA | 13 | TRBJ1-1 | TRBV18 | NA | TGTGCCAGCTCACCGAGCCAGGGAAATGAAGCTTTCTTT | CASSPSQGNEAFF
NA | 14 | TRBJ1-5 | TRBV4-1 | NA | TGCGCCAGCAGCCAAATATCCCTACCCGTGCCCCAGCATTTT | CASSQISLPVPQHF
few | 11 | TRBJ2-5 | TRBV20-1 | NA | TGCAGTGCCACCAGAGGAGAGACCCAGTACTTC | CSATRGETQYF
NA | 15 | TRBJ2-1 | TRBV4-3 | TRBD2 | TGCGCCAGCAGCCAAGGTAGCGGGCGCTACAATGAGCAGTTCTTC | CASSQGSGRYNEQFF
few | 13 | TRBJ2-5 | TRBV15 | NA | TGTGCCACCATGCGGACTCAGCAAGAGACCCAGTACTTC | CATMRTQQETQYF
NA | 15 | TRBJ1-2 | TRBV6-6 | TRBD1 | TGTGCCAGCAGCCGGCCGGGACAGGGGGGTTATGGCTACACCTTC | CASSRPGQGGYGYTF
few | 14 | TRBJ2-1 | TRBV7-2 | TRBD2 | TGTGCCAGCATGGGACTAAGCGGGAACTATGAGCAGTTCTTC | CASMGLSGNYEQFF
few | 15 | TRBJ1-1 | TRBV6-5 | NA | TGTGCCAGCGGAACCCTTGGGGTAGGGGACACTGAAGCTTTCTTT | CASGTLGVGDTEAFF
NA | 13 | TRBJ1-5 | TRBV30 | NA | TGTGCCTGGAGTAGGGAGCTGGGTCAGCCCCAGCATTTT | CAWSRELGQPQHF
NA | 15 | TRBJ2-2 | TRBV30 | NA | TGTGCCTGGAGTTACAACAGGGGAGGATCCGGGGAGCTGTTTTTT | CAWSYNRGGSGELFF
NA | 14 | TRBJ1-2 | TRBV19 | NA | TGTGCCAGTAGATTTCCGGGACACTACTATGGCTACACCTTC | CASRFPGHYYGYTF
NA | 14 | TRBJ1-1 | TRBV29-1 | NA | TGCAGCGTTGAAGTGCGGGGGTTCAGCACTGAAGCTTTCTTT | CSVEVRGFSTEAFF
NA | 15 | TRBJ2-1 | TRBV7-6 | NA | TGTGCCAGCAGCCTGGTCCAGGGTACCTACAATGAGCAGTTCTTC | CASSLVQGTYNEQFF